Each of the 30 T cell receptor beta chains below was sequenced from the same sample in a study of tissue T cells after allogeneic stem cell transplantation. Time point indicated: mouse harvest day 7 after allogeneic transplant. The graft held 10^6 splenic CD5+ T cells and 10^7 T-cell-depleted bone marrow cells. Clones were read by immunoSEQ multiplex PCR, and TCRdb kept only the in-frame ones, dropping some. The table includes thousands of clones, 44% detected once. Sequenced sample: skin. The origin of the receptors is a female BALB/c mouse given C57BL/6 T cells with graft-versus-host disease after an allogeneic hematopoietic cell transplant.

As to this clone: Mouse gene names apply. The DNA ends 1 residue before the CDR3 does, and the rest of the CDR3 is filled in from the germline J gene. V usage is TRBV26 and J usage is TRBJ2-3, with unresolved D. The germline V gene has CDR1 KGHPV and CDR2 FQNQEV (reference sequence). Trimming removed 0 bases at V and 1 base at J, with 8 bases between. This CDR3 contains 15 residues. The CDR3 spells CASSLSNSRAETLYF. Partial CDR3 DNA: TGTGCCAGCAGTCTGTCGAACAGCCGTGCAGAAACGCTGTAT.

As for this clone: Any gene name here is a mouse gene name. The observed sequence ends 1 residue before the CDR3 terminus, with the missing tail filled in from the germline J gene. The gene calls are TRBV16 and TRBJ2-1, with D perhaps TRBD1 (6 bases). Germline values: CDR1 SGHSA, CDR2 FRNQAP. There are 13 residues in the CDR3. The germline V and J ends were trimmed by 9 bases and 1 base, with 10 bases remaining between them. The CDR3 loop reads CARPGQNYAEQFF. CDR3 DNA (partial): TGTGCAAGGCCGGGACAAAACTATGCTGAGCAGTTC.

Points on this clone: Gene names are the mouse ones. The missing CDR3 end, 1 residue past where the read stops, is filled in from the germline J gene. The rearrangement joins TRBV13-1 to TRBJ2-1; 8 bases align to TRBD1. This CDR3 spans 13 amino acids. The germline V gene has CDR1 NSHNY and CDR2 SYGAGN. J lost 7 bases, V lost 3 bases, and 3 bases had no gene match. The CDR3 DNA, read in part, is TGTGCCAGCAGTGGACAGGGGAGGGCTGAGCAGTTC. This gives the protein CASSGQGRAEQF. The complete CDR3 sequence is CASSGQGRAEQFF.

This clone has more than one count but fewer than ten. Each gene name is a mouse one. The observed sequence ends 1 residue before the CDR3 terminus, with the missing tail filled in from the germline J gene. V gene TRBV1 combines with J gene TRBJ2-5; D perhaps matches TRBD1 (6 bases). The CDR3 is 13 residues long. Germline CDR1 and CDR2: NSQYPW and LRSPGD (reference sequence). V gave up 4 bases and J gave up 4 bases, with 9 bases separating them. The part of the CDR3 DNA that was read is TGCACCTGCAGTGAGAGGGGGAAAGACACCCAGTAC. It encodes CTCSERGKDTQY. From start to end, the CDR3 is CTCSERGKDTQYF.

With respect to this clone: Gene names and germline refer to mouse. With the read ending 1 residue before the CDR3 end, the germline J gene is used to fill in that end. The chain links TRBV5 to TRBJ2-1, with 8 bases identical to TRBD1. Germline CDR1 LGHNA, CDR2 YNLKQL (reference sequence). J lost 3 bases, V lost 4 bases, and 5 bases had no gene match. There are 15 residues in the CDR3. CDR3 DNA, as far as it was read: TGTGCCAGCAGCCCCGGACAGGGCTTCTATGCTGAGCAGTTC. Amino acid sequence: CASSPGQGFYAEQF. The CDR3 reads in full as CASSPGQGFYAEQFF.

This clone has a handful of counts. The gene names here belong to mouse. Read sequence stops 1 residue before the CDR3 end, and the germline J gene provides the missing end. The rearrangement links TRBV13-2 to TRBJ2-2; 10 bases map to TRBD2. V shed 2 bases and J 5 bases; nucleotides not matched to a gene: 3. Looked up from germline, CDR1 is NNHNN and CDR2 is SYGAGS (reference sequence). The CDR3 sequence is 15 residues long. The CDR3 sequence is CASGERTGGTGQLYF. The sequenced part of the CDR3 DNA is TGTGCCAGCGGTGAACGGACTGGGGGAACCGGGCAGCTCTAC.

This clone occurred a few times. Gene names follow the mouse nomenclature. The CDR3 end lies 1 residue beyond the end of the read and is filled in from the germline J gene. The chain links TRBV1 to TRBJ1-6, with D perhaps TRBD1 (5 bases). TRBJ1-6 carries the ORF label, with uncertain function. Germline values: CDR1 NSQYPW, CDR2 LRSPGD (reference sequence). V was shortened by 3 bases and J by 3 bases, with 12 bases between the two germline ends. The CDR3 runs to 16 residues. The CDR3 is CTCSAHGGGYNSPLYF. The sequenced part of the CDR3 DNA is TGCACCTGCAGTGCCCATGGCGGGGGCTATAATTCGCCCCTCTAC.

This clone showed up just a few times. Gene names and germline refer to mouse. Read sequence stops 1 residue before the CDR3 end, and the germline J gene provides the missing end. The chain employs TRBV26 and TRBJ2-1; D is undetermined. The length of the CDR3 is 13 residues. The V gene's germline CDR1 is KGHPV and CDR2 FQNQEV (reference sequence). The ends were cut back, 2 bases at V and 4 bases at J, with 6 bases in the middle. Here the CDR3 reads CASSLDIYAEQFF. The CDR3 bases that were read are TGTGCCAGCAGTCTGGACATTTATGCTGAGCAGTTC.

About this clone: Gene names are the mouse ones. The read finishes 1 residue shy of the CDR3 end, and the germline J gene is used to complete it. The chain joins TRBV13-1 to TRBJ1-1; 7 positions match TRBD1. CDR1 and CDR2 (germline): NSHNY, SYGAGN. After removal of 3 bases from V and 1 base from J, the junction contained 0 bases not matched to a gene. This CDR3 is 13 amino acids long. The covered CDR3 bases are TGTGCCAGCAGTGGGGACAGAAACACAGAAGTCTTC. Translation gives CASSGDRNTEVF. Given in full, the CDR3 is CASSGDRNTEVFF.

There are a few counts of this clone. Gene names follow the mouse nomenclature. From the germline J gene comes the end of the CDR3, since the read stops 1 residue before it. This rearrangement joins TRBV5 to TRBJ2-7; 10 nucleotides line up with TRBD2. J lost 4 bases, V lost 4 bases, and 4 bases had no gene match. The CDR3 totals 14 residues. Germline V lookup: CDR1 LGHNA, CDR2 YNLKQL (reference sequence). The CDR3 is CASSPWGGAYEQYF. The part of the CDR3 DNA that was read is TGTGCCAGCAGCCCCTGGGGGGGCGCGTATGAACAGTAC.

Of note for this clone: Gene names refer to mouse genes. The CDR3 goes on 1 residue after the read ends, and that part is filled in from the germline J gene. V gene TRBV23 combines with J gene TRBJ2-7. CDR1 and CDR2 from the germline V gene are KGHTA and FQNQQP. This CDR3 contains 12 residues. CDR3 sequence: CSSSQRGFEQYF. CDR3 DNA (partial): TGCTCCAGCAGTCAACGGGGGTTTGAACAGTAC.

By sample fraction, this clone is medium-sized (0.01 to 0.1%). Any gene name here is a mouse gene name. The CDR3 loop is CASSWISNERLFF. The covered CDR3 bases are TGTGCAAGCAGCTGGATTTCCAACGAAAGATTATTT. V gene TRBV16 combines with J gene TRBJ1-4; D is unclear. The read terminates 1 residue before the CDR3 end, so the remaining end is supplied by the germline J gene. From germline, CDR1 is SGHSA and CDR2 FRNQAP. The V end lost 4 bases, the J end lost 0 bases, and 3 bases lay between the germline ends. This CDR3 is built from 13 residues. The entire variable domain, with the rest obtained from reference TRBV16 and TRBJ1-4, is as follows: NAGVIQTPRHKVTGKGQEATLWCEPISGHSAVFWYRQTIVQGLEFLTYFRNQAPIDDSGMPKERFSAQMPNQSHSTLKIQSTQPQDSAVYLCASSWISNERLFFGHGTKLSVL.

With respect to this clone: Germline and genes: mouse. The CDR3 sequence: CASSDRQYEQYF. CDR3 DNA, as far as it was read: TGTGCCAGCAGTGATCGACAGTATGAACAGTAC. V gene TRBV13-3 combines with J gene TRBJ2-7; maybe TRBD1 (5 bases). The sequenced fragment ends 1 residue before the CDR3 boundary, so the rest is inferred from the germline J gene. Between the trimmed V and J ends, which lost 1 base and 4 bases, there was a span of 6 bases. The germline CDR1 and CDR2 sequences are NNHDY and SYVADS. The CDR3 covers 12 residues.

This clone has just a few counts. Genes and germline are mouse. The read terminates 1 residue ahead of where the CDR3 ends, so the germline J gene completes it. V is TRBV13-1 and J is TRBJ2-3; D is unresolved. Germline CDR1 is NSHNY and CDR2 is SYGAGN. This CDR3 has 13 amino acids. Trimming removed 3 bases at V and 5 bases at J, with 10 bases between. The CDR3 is CASSASGIETLYF. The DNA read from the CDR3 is TGTGCCAGCAGTGCTTCGGGCATAGAAACGCTGTAT.

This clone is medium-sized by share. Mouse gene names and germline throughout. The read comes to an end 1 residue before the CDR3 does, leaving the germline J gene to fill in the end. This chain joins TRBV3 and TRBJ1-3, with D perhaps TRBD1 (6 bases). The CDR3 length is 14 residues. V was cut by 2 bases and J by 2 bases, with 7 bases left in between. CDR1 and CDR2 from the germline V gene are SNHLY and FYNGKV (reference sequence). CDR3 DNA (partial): TGTGCCAGCAGCTTAAGGGGGGCTGGAAATACGCTCTAT. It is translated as CASSLRGAGNTLY. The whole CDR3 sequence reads CASSLRGAGNTLYF.

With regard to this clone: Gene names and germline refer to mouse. CDR3 residues: CASSPGLQDTQYF. CDR3 DNA (partial): TGTGCCAGCAGTCCGGGACTTCAAGACACCCAGTAC. The chain recombines TRBV26 with TRBJ2-5; a weak D match, TRBD2 (6 bases). The read terminates 1 residue ahead of where the CDR3 ends, so the germline J gene completes it. The germline gives CDR1 KGHPV, CDR2 FQNQEV (reference sequence). With 4 bases removed from V and 3 bases from J, the gap between germline ends came to 8 bases. The CDR3 has 13 residues.

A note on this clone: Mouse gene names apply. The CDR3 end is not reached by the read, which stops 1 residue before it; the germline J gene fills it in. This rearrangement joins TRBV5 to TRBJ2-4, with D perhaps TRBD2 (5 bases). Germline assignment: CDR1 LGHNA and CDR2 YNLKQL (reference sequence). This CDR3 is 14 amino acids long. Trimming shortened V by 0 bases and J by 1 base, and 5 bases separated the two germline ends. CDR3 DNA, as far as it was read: TGTGCCAGCAGCCAAGACTGGGGTCAAAACACCTTGTAC. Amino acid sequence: CASSQDWGQNTLY. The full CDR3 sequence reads CASSQDWGQNTLYF.

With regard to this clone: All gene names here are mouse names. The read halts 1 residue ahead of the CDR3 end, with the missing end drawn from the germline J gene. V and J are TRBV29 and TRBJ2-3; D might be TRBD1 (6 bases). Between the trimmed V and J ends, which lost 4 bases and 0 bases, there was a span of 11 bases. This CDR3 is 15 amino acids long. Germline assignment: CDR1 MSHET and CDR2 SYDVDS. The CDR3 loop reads CASSSGTTSAETLYF. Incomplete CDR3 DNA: TGTGCTAGCAGTTCCGGGACAACTAGTGCAGAAACGCTGTAT.

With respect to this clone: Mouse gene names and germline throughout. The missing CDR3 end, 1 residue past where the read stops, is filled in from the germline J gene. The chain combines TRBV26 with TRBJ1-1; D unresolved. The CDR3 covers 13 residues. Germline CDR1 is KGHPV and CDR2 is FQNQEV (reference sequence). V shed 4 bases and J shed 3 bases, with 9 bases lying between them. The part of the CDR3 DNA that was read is TGTGCCAGCAGTCAGGGCAAATACACAGAAGTCTTC. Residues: CASSQGKYTEVF. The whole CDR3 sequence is CASSQGKYTEVFF.

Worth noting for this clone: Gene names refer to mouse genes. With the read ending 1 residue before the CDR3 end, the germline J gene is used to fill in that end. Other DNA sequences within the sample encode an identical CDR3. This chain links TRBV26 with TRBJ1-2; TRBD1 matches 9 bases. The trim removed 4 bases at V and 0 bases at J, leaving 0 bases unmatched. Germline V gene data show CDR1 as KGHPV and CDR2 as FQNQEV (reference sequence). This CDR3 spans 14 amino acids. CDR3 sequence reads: CASSRQGANSDYTF. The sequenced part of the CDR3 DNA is TGTGCCAGCAGTCGACAGGGGGCAAACTCCGACTACACC.

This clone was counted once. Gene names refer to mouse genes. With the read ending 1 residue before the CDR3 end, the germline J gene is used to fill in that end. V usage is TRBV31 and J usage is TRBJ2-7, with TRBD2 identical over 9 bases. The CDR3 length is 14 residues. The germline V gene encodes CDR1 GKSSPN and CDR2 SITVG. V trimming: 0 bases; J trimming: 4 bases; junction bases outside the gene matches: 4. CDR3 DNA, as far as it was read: TGTGCCTGGAGTCTAAACTGGGGGGCTTATGAACAGTAC. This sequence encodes CAWSLNWGAYEQY. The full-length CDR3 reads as CAWSLNWGAYEQYF.

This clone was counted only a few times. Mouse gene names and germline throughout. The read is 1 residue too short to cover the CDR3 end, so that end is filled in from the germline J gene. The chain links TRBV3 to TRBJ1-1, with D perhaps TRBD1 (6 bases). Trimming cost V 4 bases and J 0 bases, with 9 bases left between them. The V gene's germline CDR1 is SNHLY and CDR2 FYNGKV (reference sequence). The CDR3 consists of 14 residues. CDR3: CASSSGTPNTEVFF. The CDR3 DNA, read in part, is TGTGCCAGCAGCTCCGGGACACCAAACACAGAAGTCTTC.

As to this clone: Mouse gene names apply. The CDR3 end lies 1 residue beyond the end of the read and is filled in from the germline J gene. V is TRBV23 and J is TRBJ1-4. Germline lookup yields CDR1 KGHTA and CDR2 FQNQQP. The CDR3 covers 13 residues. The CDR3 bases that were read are TGCTCCAGCAGGGGGGAGGGACACGAAAGATTATTT. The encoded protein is CSSRGEGHERLF. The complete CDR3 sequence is CSSRGEGHERLFF.

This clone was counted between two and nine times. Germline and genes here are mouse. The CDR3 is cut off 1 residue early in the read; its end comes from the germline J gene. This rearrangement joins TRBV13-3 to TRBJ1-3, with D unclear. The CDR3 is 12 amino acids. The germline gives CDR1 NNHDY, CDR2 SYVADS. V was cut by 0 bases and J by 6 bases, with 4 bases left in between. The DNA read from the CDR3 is TGTGCCAGCAGTGATGCCACAAATACGCTCTAT. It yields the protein CASSDATNTLY. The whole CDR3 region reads CASSDATNTLYF. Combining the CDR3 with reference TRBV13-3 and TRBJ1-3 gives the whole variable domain EAAVTQSPRSKVAVTGGKVTLSCHQTNNHDYMYWYRQDTGHGLRLIHYSYVADSTEKGDIPDGYKASRPSQENFSLILELASLSQTAVYFCASSDATNTLYFGEGSRLIVV.

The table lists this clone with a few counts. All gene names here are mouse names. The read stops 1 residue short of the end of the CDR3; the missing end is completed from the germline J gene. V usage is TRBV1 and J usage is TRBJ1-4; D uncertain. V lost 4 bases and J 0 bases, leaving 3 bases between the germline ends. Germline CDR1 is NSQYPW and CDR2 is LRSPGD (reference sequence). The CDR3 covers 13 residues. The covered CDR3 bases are TGCACCTGCAGTGAGTTTTCCAACGAAAGATTATTT. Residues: CTCSEFSNERLF. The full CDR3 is CTCSEFSNERLFF.

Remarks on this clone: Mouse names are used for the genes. The CDR3 DNA, read in part, is TGTGCCAGCTCCCTGGCAGAAAACACCTTGTAC. Translating gives CASSLAENTLY. The entire CDR3 protein reads CASSLAENTLYF. The chain has TRBV12-2 and TRBJ2-4; D uncertain. The read ends 1 residue early relative to the CDR3; the germline J gene fills the gap. In germline, CDR1 is SGHLS, CDR2 HYDKME. This CDR3 has 12 residues. Trimming removed 4 bases from V and 4 bases from J, with 8 bases in between.

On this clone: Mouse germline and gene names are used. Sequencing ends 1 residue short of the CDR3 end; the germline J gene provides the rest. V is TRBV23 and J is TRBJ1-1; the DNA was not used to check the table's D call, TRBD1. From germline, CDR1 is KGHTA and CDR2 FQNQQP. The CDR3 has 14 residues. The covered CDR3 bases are TGCTCCAGCAGTCAAACACAGGGGGCCACAGAAGTCTTC. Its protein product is CSSSQTQGATEVF. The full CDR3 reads CSSSQTQGATEVFF.

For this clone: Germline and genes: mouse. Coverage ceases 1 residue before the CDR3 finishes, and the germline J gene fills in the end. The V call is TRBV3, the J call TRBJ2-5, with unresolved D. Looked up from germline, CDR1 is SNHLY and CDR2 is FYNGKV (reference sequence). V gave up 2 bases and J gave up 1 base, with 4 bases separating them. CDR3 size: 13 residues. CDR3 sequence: CASSLLYQDTQYF. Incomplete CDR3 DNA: TGTGCCAGCAGCTTACTGTACCAAGACACCCAGTAC.

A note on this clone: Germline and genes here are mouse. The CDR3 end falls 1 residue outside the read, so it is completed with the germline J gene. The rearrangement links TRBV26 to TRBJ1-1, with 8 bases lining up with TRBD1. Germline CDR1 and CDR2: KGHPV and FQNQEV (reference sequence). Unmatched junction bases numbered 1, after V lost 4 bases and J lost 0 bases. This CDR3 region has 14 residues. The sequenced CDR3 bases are TGTGCCAGCAGTCCGACAGGGGCAAACACAGAAGTCTTC. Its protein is CASSPTGANTEVF. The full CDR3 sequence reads CASSPTGANTEVFF. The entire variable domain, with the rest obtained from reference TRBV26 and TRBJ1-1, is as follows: NSKVIQTPRYLVKGQGQKAKMRCIPEKGHPVVFWYQQNKNNEFKFLINFQNQEVLQQIDMTEKRFSAECPSNSPCSLEIQSSEAGDSALYLCASSPTGANTEVFFGKGTRLTVV.

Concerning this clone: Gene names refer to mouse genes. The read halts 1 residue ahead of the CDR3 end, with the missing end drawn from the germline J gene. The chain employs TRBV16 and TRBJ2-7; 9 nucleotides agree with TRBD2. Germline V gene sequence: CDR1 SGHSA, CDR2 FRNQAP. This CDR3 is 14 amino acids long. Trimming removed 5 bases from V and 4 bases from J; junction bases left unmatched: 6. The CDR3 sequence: CASSLWGGPYEQYF. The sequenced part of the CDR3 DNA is TGTGCAAGCAGCCTCTGGGGGGGGCCTTATGAACAGTAC. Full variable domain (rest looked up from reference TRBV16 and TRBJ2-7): NAGVIQTPRHKVTGKGQEATLWCEPISGHSAVFWYRQTIVQGLEFLTYFRNQAPIDDSGMPKERFSAQMPNQSHSTLKIQSTQPQDSAVYLCASSLWGGPYEQYFGPGTRLTVL.